This passage covers 13 T cell receptor beta chains from one sample sequenced in a study of blood T cell repertoires in COVID-19. Method: immunoSEQ multiplex PCR; TCRdb's copy keeps in-frame clones and lacks some. The sample lists approximately 200,000 clones; 75% to 90% were seen once. The sequencing sample was made of peripheral blood. All receptors come from a human donor in a cohort sampled during active COVID-19.

In this sample, this clone turned up a few times. The genes are TRBV6-2 or TRBV6-3 and TRBJ2-1, with D possibly matching TRBD2 (5 bases). The CDR3 loop spans 15 amino acids. Trimming left V 3 bases short and J 8 bases short, with 17 bases between. Germline V gives CDR1 MNHEY, CDR2 SVGEGT. CDR3 sequence: CASSYNPGSNHEQFF. The CDR3 DNA reads as TGTGCCAGCAGTTATAATCCGGGGAGTAACCATGAGCAGTTCTTC.

This rearrangement joins TRBV28 to TRBJ2-2; unclear D gene. The germline V and J ends were trimmed by 5 bases and 7 bases, with 11 bases remaining between them. Germline assignment: CDR1 MDHEN and CDR2 SYDVKM. The CDR3 contains 13 residues. CDR3 nucleotide sequence: TGTGCCAGCAGTACCTCCAAGCACGGGGAGCTGTTTTTT. Translated, it gives CASSTSKHGELFF.

This chain links TRBV11-3 with TRBJ2-7, with 8 bases that match TRBD1. After removal of 1 base from V and 2 bases from J, the junction contained 1 base not matched to a gene. CDR3 size: 14 residues. Germline CDR1 is SGHNT and CDR2 is YENEEA. The CDR3 DNA sequence: TGTGCCAGCAGCTTAGGACAGGGGCCCTACGAGCAGTACTTC. It translates to CASSLGQGPYEQYF.

This sequence joins TRBV28 and TRBJ2-7, with 7 bases lining up with TRBD1. J gave up 2 bases and V 7 bases, and 5 bases lay outside the gene matches. The CDR3 spans 13 residues. The germline CDR1 and CDR2 sequences are MDHEN and SYDVKM. CDR3 region: CASKAGGAYEQYF. DNA for the CDR3: TGTGCCAGCAAGGCAGGGGGTGCCTACGAGCAGTACTTC.

This clone was counted only a few times. The chain uses TRBV19 and TRBJ2-7, with D possibly matching TRBD2 (6 bases). Looked up from germline, CDR1 is LNHDA and CDR2 is SQIVND (reference sequence). The CDR3 spans 15 residues. Deletions cut 4 bases from V and 1 base from J, with 14 bases between. CDR3 in DNA: TGTGCCAGTAGTACTCACACGGCGGGGTCCTACGAGCAGTACTTC. It encodes CASSTHTAGSYEQYF. Together with reference TRBV19 and TRBJ2-7, the CDR3 gives the full variable domain: DGGITQSPKYLFRKEGQNVTLSCEQNLNHDAMYWYRQDPGQGLRLIYYSQIVNDFQKGDIAEGYSVSREKKESFPLTVTSAQKNPTAFYLCASSTHTAGSYEQYFGPGTRLTVT.

The chain has TRBV5-6 and TRBJ1-3; D is unclear. The CDR3 has 15 amino acids. CDR1 SGHDT and CDR2 YYEEEE come from the germline V gene. The V end lost 0 bases, the J end lost 1 base, and 8 bases lay between the germline ends. As DNA, the CDR3 is TGTGCCAGCAGCTTGGGACATTTATCTGGAAACACCATATATTTT. It specifies CASSLGHLSGNTIYF.

The genes are TRBV28 and TRBJ2-2; a possible D gene is TRBD2 (5 bases). The germline CDR1 and CDR2 sequences are MDHEN and SYDVKM. The CDR3 extends over 14 amino acids. V was trimmed by 4 bases and J by 4 bases, leaving 10 bases between them. The CDR3, as DNA: TGTGCCAGCAGTTGGGCGGGTAGCACCGGGGAGCTGTTTTTT. Its protein is CASSWAGSTGELFF.

By proportion, this clone is medium-sized. The rearrangement uses TRBV28 and TRBJ2-5; the D is unclear. The CDR3 is made up of 14 amino acids. Germline V lookup: CDR1 MDHEN, CDR2 SYDVKM. Trimming removed 2 bases from V and 0 bases from J, with 7 bases in between. The CDR3 DNA follows: TGTGCCAGCAGTTTAAACCCGGACCAAGAGACCCAGTACTTC. It is translated as CASSLNPDQETQYF.

V gene TRBV19 combines with J gene TRBJ2-7; 8 bases line up with TRBD1. V dropped 6 bases and J dropped 0; count of bases not matched to a gene: 10. This CDR3 contains 16 residues. Germline assignment: CDR1 LNHDA and CDR2 SQIVND (reference sequence). The CDR3 loop reads CASSSGGSGHSYEQYF. Written as DNA, the CDR3 is TGTGCCAGTAGCTCAGGGGGCAGTGGACACTCCTACGAGCAGTACTTC.

This clone came up a few times. The V and J genes are TRBV14 and TRBJ2-1; 9 bases match TRBD2. Trimming removed 5 bases from V and 2 bases from J; junction bases left unmatched: 7. Germline CDR1 is SGHDN and CDR2 is FVKESK. The CDR3 contains 16 residues. The CDR3 protein is CASSSLRTSAYNEQFF. The CDR3 DNA follows: TGTGCCAGCAGCAGCCTGAGGACTAGCGCCTACAATGAGCAGTTCTTC.

This chain connects TRBV18 to TRBJ2-2; TRBD1 matches 10 bases. Germline CDR1 KGHSH, CDR2 LQKENI. The V and J ends lost 3 bases and 5 bases, in that order; junction bases with no gene match: 3. The CDR3 has 15 amino acids. Written as DNA, the CDR3 is TGTGCCAGCTCACCGGGACAGGGGAGGACCGGGGAGCTGTTTTTT. Translated, it gives CASSPGQGRTGELFF. The whole variable domain, filled in from reference TRBV18 and TRBJ2-2, reads NAGVMQNPRHLVRRRGQEARLRCSPMKGHSHVYWYRQLPEEGLKFMVYLQKENIIDESGMPKERFSAEFPKEGPSILRIQQVVRGDSAAYFCASSPGQGRTGELFFGEGSRLTVL.

This clone is a singleton in its sample. The chain uses TRBV6-5 and TRBJ2-2; 7 bases map to TRBD2. From germline, CDR1 is MNHEY and CDR2 SVGAGI. Trimming at V came to 8 bases and at J to 7 bases, leaving 13 bases not matched to a gene. The CDR3 consists of 15 residues. Here the CDR3 DNA reads TGTGCCAGCTCCCGGTCCCGGGGGAGGGACGGGGAGCTGTTTTTT. It encodes CASSRSRGRDGELFF.

V is TRBV6-6 and J is TRBJ2-7; 7 bases match TRBD1. The CDR3 consists of 14 residues. The germline CDR1 and CDR2 sequences are MNHNY and SVGAGI (reference sequence). With 5 bases clipped from V and 3 bases from J, the junction kept 7 bases outside the gene matches. The CDR3, as DNA: TGTGCCAGCAGTCCGCGACAGGGTAACTACGAGCAGTACTTC. Amino acid sequence: CASSPRQGNYEQYF.